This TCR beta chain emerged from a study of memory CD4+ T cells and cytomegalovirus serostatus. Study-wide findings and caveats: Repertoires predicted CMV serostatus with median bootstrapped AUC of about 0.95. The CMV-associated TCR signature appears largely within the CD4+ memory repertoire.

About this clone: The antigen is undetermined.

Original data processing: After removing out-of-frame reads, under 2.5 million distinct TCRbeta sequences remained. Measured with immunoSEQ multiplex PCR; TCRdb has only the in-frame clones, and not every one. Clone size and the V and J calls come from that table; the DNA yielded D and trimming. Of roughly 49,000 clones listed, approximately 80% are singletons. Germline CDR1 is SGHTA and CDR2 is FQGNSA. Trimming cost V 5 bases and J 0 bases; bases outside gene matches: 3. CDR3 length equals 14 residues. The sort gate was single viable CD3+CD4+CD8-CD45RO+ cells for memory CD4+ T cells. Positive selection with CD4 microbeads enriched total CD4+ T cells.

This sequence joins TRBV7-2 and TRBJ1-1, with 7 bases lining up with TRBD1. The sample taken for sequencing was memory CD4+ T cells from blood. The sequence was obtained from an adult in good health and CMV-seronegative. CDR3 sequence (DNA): TGTGCCAGCAGCCGGGACAGCATGAACACTGAAGCTTTCTTT. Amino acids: CASSRDSMNTEAFF.